The 23 T cell receptor beta chains reported below all come from one sample, sequenced in a study of technical replicates of blood from a handful of donors. Measured with immunoSEQ multiplex PCR; TCRdb has only the in-frame clones, and not every one. The sample has tens of thousands of clones; over 75% are singletons. Sequencing input: T cells isolated from PBMCs. These receptors all come from a human donor in good health.

The chain couples TRBV19 to TRBJ1-2; a possible D gene is TRBD1 (6 bases). Trimming stripped 10 bases from V and 0 bases from J, with 18 bases between. CDR1 and CDR2 (germline): LNHDA, SQIVND (reference sequence). CDR3 length: 15 amino acids. The CDR3 DNA reads as TGTGCCACTCAAGTCCAGGACAGCGCTAACTATGGCTACACCTTC. It encodes CATQVQDSANYGYTF.

The rearrangement links TRBV9 to TRBJ1-2, with a weak D call TRBD1 (6 bases). The germline CDR1 and CDR2 sequences are SGDLS and YYNGEE. Trimming cost V 8 bases and J 8 bases, with 22 bases left between them. The length of the CDR3 is 14 residues. In nucleotides, the CDR3 is TGTGCCAGAACGAAGAGCAGGGGAACTATCGGCTACACCTTC. It codes for CARTKSRGTIGYTF.

The chain joins TRBV19 to TRBJ1-5; 9 bases are a match to TRBD1. The germline gives CDR1 LNHDA, CDR2 SQIVND (reference sequence). Trimming at V came to 7 bases and at J to 7 bases, leaving 17 bases not matched to a gene. The CDR3 consists of 17 residues. The CDR3 loop reads CASNWGTGLVGVQPQHF. CDR3 nucleotide sequence: TGTGCCAGTAATTGGGGGACAGGGCTAGTTGGGGTCCAGCCCCAGCATTTT.

The chain carries TRBV19 and TRBJ1-2; D gene unclear. The CDR3 is 14 amino acids. The germline V gene encodes CDR1 LNHDA and CDR2 SQIVND (reference sequence). V dropped 0 bases and J dropped 1 base, with 6 bases sitting between them. This chain's CDR3 is CASSIEAVNYGYTF. The DNA of the CDR3 is TGTGCCAGTAGTATAGAGGCGGTTAACTATGGCTACACCTTC.

The CDR3, as DNA: TGTGCCAGCAGTGACAGGGGGTTCAATCAGCCCCAGCATTTT. Translation: CASSDRGFNQPQHF. The chain employs TRBV5-6 and TRBJ1-5; 9 bases align to TRBD1. The V and J ends lost 5 bases and 3 bases, in that order; junction bases with no gene match: 3. The CDR3 contains 14 residues. Per germline, CDR1 SGHDT and CDR2 YYEEEE.

The chain recombines TRBV5-1 with TRBJ2-2, with D perhaps TRBD1 (6 bases). Germline values: CDR1 SGHRS, CDR2 YFSETQ. The CDR3 spans 16 residues. The ends were cut back, 0 bases at V and 7 bases at J, with 16 bases in the middle. The CDR3 reads CASSLAAGVRSGELFF. DNA of the CDR3: TGCGCCAGCAGCTTGGCTGCAGGGGTAAGGAGCGGGGAGCTGTTTTTT.

The chain recombines TRBV2 with TRBJ2-3, with D hard to call. This CDR3 has 12 residues. Trimming stripped 7 bases from V and 4 bases from J, with 9 bases between. CDR1 and CDR2 from the germline V gene are SNHLY and FYNNEI. CDR3 sequence: CASIPSPDTQYF. The CDR3 DNA reads TGTGCCAGCATTCCGTCCCCAGATACGCAGTATTTT.

V usage is TRBV5-4 and J usage is TRBJ1-1, with TRBD1 matching over 8 bases. This CDR3 region has 12 residues. The junction had 4 bases not matched to a gene; V was cut back by 7 bases and J by 5 bases. CDR1 is SGHNT, CDR2 YYREEE, per germline (reference sequence). The CDR3 sequence is CASSTGGTEAFF. In nucleotides, the CDR3 is TGTGCCAGCTCAACAGGGGGGACTGAAGCTTTCTTT.

The chain joins TRBV5-4 to TRBJ1-3; TRBD1 agrees at 9 bases. The CDR3 has 15 residues. V was clipped by 5 bases and J by 4 bases; unmatched bases: 7. In germline, CDR1 is SGHNT, CDR2 YYREEE (reference sequence). The DNA for the CDR3 is TGTGCCAGCAGAAGGGACAGGGAGGAGGGAAACACCATATATTTT. As protein: CASRRDREEGNTIYF.

The chain has TRBV4-1 and TRBJ2-5, with D maybe TRBD1 (6 bases). The CDR3 extends over 19 amino acids. The V end lost 1 base, the J end lost 6 bases, and 27 bases lay between the germline ends. Germline V CDR1 and CDR2: MGHRA, YSYEKL. This CDR3 reads CASSQGSRLYRESEQTQYF. CDR3 DNA sequence: TGCGCCAGCAGCCAAGGGTCACGTCTGTACAGGGAGAGTGAACAGACCCAGTACTTC.

The V gene is TRBV19, the J gene TRBJ2-3; weak D call: TRBD2 (6 bases). The CDR3 covers 13 residues. V dropped 6 bases and J dropped 9 bases, with 16 bases sitting between them. Germline CDR1 is LNHDA and CDR2 is SQIVND (reference sequence). The CDR3 DNA is TGTGCCAGTAGCTCCGGGAGCGGAGAGACGCAGTATTTT. Translation: CASSSGSGETQYF.

This clone was seen just once. The rearrangement joins TRBV19 to TRBJ2-7, with D possibly being TRBD1 (6 bases). The germline V and J ends were trimmed by 3 bases and 2 bases, with 11 bases remaining between them. Per the germline V gene, CDR1 is LNHDA and CDR2 is SQIVND (reference sequence). The CDR3 contains 14 residues. DNA of the CDR3: TGTGCCAGTAGTATGCAGGGGCCTACCTACGAGCAGTACTTC. Amino acids: CASSMQGPTYEQYF.

The CDR3 is CATSSRSLWGLAGGEQYF. The CDR3 DNA follows: TGTGCCACCAGCAGCCGCTCCCTTTGGGGACTAGCGGGAGGAGAGCAGTACTTC. The chain couples TRBV15 to TRBJ2-7; 15 positions match TRBD2. The J segment lost 7 bases and the V segment lost 3 bases, leaving 13 bases of the junction unmatched. Looked up from germline, CDR1 is LNHNV and CDR2 is YYDKDF (reference sequence). The CDR3 contains 18 residues.

The chain couples TRBV6-5 to TRBJ2-2, with 8 nucleotides matching TRBD1. Germline V gives CDR1 MNHEY, CDR2 SVGAGI. J lost 5 bases, V lost 0 bases, and 5 bases had no gene match. This CDR3 has 16 residues. CDR3 protein: CASSYSTGEFTGELFF. The CDR3 region has the DNA TGTGCCAGCAGTTACTCGACAGGGGAATTTACCGGGGAGCTGTTTTTT.

Here the CDR3 reads CASSATGGNQPQHF. CDR3 nucleotides: TGTGCCAGCAGTGCGACAGGGGGCAATCAGCCCCAGCATTTT. The gene calls are TRBV6-1 and TRBJ1-5; 8 positions agree with TRBD1. The CDR3 spans 14 residues. The germline CDR1 and CDR2 sequences are MNHNS and SASEGT. Losses at the gene ends were 4 bases for V and 2 bases for J; bases not matched to a gene: 1.

V usage is TRBV5-1 and J usage is TRBJ2-3; TRBD1 might be the D (5 bases). CDR1 and CDR2 (germline): SGHRS, YFSETQ. V shed 5 bases and J shed 0 bases, with 13 bases lying between them. This CDR3 is 15 amino acids long. The CDR3 loop is CASRRQSTSTDTQYF. As DNA, the CDR3 is TGCGCCAGCAGGAGACAGTCTACTAGCACAGATACGCAGTATTTT.

The chain uses TRBV19 and TRBJ2-2, with a weak D call TRBD1 (6 bases). This CDR3 has 14 residues. CDR1 and CDR2 from the germline V gene are LNHDA and SQIVND (reference sequence). Trimming took off 6 bases at V and 4 bases at J, with 12 bases between the two ends. CDR3 protein: CASRLLQGTGELFF. The CDR3 DNA is TGTGCCAGTAGGCTACTACAGGGCACCGGGGAGCTGTTTTTT.

This clone has a single count. The chain recombines TRBV28 with TRBJ2-4; D is ambiguous. The CDR3 contains 13 residues. Per the germline V gene, CDR1 is MDHEN and CDR2 is SYDVKM. Deletions cut 2 bases from V and 8 bases from J, with 10 bases between. For the CDR3, the DNA is TGTGCCAGCAGTTTAAACCTAGAGGACATTCAGTACTTC. Translation gives CASSLNLEDIQYF.

This clone was seen once. The chain couples TRBV10-3 to TRBJ2-3; TRBD2 matches at 9 bases. Germline trimming cut 6 bases from V and 5 bases from J; bases unmatched to any gene: 9. This CDR3 has 15 amino acids. Germline V lookup: CDR1 ENHRY, CDR2 SYGVKD. The CDR3 here is CAIRETSGGVDTQYF. The CDR3 DNA reads as TGTGCCATCAGGGAGACTAGCGGAGGGGTAGATACGCAGTATTTT.

The table lists this clone with a count of one. For the CDR3, the DNA is TGTGCCAGTAGAAATCCGGGACAGTATTATGAAAAACTGTTTTTT. It encodes CASRNPGQYYEKLFF. The rearrangement joins TRBV19 to TRBJ1-4; 7 positions agree with TRBD1. Germline assignment: CDR1 LNHDA and CDR2 SQIVND (reference sequence). The V gene end was trimmed by 6 bases and the J gene end by 6 bases; junction bases not matched to a gene: 10. The CDR3 loop spans 15 amino acids. The full variable domain, with the rest looked up from reference TRBV19 and TRBJ1-4, is DGGITQSPKYLFRKEGQNVTLSCEQNLNHDAMYWYRQDPGQGLRLIYYSQIVNDFQKGDIAEGYSVSREKKESFPLTVTSAQKNPTAFYLCASRNPGQYYEKLFFGSGTQLSVL.

The chain joins TRBV21-1 to TRBJ1-5. TRBV21-1 is labeled a pseudogene. The CDR3 covers 13 residues. In DNA, the CDR3 is TGTGCCAGCAGCAAAGTGGAGAATCAGCCCCAGCATTTT. Amino acids: CASSKVENQPQHF.

The J gene is TRBJ1-1, the V gene TRBV29-1, with 9 positions matching TRBD1. Germline V gene lookup returns CDR1 SQVTM and CDR2 ANQGSEA. The CDR3 is 15 residues long. V dropped 3 bases and J dropped 5; count of bases not matched to a gene: 10. The CDR3 protein is CSVDLLGQGYTEAFF. The DNA for the CDR3 is TGCAGCGTTGACTTACTGGGACAGGGTTATACTGAAGCTTTCTTT.

The CDR3 sequence is CASRTVNSNQPQHF. CDR3 in DNA: TGTGCCAGCAGGACAGTGAATAGCAATCAGCCCCAGCATTTT. V usage is TRBV6-1 and J usage is TRBJ1-5; TRBD1 might be the D (5 bases). Trimming stripped 6 bases from V and 0 bases from J, with 9 bases between. Per the germline V gene, CDR1 is MNHNS and CDR2 is SASEGT. The CDR3 covers 14 residues.